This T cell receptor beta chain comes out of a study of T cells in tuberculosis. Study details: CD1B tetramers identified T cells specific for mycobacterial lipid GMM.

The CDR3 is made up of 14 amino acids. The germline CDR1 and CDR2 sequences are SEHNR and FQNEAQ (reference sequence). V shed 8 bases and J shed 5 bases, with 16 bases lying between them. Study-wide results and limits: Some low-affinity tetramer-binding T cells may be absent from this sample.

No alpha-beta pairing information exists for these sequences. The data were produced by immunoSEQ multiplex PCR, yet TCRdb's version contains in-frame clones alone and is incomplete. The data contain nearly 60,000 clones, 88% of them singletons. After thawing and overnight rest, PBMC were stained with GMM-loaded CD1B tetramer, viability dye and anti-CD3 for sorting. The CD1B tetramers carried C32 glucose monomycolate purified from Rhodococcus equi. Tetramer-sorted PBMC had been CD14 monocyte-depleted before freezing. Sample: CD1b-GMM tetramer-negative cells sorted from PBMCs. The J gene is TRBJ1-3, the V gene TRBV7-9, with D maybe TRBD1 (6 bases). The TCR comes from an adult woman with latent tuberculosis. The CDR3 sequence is CASLGLGARNTIYF. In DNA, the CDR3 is TGTGCCAGCCTTGGGTTGGGGGCTAGAAACACCATATATTTT. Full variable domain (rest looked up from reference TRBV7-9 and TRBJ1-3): DTGVSQNPRHKITKRGQNVTFRCDPISEHNRLYWYRQTLGQGPEFLTYFQNEAQLEKSRLLSDRFSAERPKGSFSTLEIQRTEQGDSAMYLCASLGLGARNTIYFGEGSWLTVV.